This T cell receptor beta chain is drawn from a study of blood T cell repertoires in COVID-19. Overall study context: Specimens from acute and convalescent COVID-19 originated in the United States, Italy and Spain. The cDNA or gDNA used as material had been derived from T cells, B-cell-depleted T cells, or PBMCs.

As processed by the authors: Counts of nucleated cells, estimated from reference gene primer amplification, were obtained. Assay: immunoSEQ multiplex PCR; the TCRdb copy retains only in-frame clones and omits some. That table supplies the V and J calls and clone size; D and trimming were determined from the DNA. Here the sample spans under 200,000 clones, roughly 91% being singletons. The sample consisted of peripheral blood. This TCR was sampled from a man in his forties or fifties with active or convalescent COVID-19.

As DNA, the CDR3 is TGTGCCAGTAAACCCTCAGGGGGCAATCAGCCCCAGCATTTT. This gives the protein CASKPSGGNQPQHF. The chain employs TRBV19 and TRBJ1-5, with a tentative D call TRBD1 (6 bases). The germline CDR1 and CDR2 sequences are LNHDA and SQIVND (reference sequence). The CDR3 length is 14 residues. Trimming took off 7 bases at V and 2 bases at J, with 12 bases between the two ends. The full variable domain, its missing parts supplied by reference TRBV19 and TRBJ1-5, is DGGITQSPKYLFRKEGQNVTLSCEQNLNHDAMYWYRQDPGQGLRLIYYSQIVNDFQKGDIAEGYSVSREKKESFPLTVTSAQKNPTAFYLCASKPSGGNQPQHFGDGTRLSIL.